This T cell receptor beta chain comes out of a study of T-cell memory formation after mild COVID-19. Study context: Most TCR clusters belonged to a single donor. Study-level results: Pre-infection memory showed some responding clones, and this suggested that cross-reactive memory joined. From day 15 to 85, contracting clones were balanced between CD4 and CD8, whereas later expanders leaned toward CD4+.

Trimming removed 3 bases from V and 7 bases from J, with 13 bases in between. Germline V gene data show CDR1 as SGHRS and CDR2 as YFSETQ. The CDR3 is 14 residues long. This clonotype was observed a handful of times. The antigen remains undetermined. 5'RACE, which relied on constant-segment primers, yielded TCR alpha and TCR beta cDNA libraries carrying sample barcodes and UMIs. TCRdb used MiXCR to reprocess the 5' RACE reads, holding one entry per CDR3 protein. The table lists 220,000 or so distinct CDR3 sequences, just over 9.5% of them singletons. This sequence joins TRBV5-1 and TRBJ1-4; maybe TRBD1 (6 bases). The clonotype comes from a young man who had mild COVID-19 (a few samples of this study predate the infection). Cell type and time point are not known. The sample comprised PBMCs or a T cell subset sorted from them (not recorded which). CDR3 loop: CASSSGGAGEKLFF. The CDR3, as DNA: TGCGCCAGCAGCTCGGGGGGCGCGGGTGAAAAACTGTTTTTT.